Sequencing of this T cell receptor beta chain was carried out in a study of cytomegalovirus exposure and HLA in healthy donors. From germline, CDR1 is SGHAT and CDR2 FQNNGV. The CDR3 has 16 residues. Trimming removed 5 bases from V and 0 bases from J; junction bases left unmatched: 10. Vbeta (60) and Jbeta (13) primers were used in the PCR. The assay was immunoSEQ multiplex PCR, and TCRdb's table has in-frame clones only and misses some. Here the sample table reports about 140,000 clones. V is TRBV11-2 and J is TRBJ2-7; 7 nucleotides line up with TRBD2. The sequence was obtained from a woman in her late teens or twenties in good health and CMV-seronegative. The source material was PBMCs. The CDR3: CASSLLGSGASYEQYF. In DNA form, the CDR3 reads TGTGCCAGCAGCCTTTTGGGGAGCGGGGCCTCCTACGAGCAGTACTTC. The full variable domain, in which reference TRBV11-2 and TRBJ2-7 provide the parts outside the CDR3, is EAGVAQSPRYKIIEKRQSVAFWCNPISGHATLYWYQQILGQGPKLLIQFQNNGVVDDSQLPKDRFSAERLKGVDSTLKIQPAKLEDSAVYLCASSLLGSGASYEQYFGPGTRLTVT.